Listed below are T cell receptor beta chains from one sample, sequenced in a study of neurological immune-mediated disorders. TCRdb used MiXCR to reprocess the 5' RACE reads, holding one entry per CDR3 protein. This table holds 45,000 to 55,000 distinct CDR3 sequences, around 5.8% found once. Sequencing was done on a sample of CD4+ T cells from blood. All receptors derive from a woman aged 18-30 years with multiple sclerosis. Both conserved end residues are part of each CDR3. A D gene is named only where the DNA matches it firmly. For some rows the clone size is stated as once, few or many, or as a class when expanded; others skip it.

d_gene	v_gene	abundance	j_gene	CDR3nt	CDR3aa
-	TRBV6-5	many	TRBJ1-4	TGTGCCAGCAGTTACTCCGGGGGTACTAATGAAAAACTGTTTTTT	CASSYSGGTNEKLFF
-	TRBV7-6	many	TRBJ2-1	TGTGCCAGCAGCTTACTGGGGGGAACCTACAATGAGCAGTTCTTC	CASSLLGGTYNEQFF
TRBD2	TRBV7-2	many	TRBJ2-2	TGTGCCAGCAGCTTAAGGGGGCTAGCGGGAGTGTCGGGCACCGGGGAGCTGTTTTTT	CASSLRGLAGVSGTGELFF
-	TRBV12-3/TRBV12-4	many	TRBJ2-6	TGTGCCAGCAGTTTCGGGACCCTAAGCTCTGGGGCCAACGTCCTGACTTTC	CASSFGTLSSGANVLTF
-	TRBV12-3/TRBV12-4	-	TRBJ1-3	TGTGCCAGCAGTTTAAGGGTAGGGTCCTCTGGAAACACCATATATTTT	CASSLRVGSSGNTIYF
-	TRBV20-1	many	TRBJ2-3	TGCAGTGCTAGAGAAGATGGACATAGCACAGATACGCAGTATTTT	CSAREDGHSTDTQYF
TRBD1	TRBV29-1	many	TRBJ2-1	TGCAGCGTTGCTCGACAGGGGTCCGCCAATGAGCAGTTCTTC	CSVARQGSANEQFF
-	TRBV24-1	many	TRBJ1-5	TGTGCCACCAGTGATGGGGGGGCTCATCAGCCCCAGCATTTT	CATSDGGAHQPQHF
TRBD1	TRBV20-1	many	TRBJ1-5	TGCAGTGCGTGGACAGGGACGGATCAGCCCCAGCATTTT	CSAWTGTDQPQHF
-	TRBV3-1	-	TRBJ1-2	TGTGCCAGCAGCCAAGGATCAAAGGGGGGAGCCTATGGCTACACCTTC	CASSQGSKGGAYGYTF
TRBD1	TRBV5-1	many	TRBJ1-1	TGCGCCAGCAGCTTGACAGGGGAGATCACTGAAGCTTTCTTT	CASSLTGEITEAFF
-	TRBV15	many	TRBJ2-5	TGTGCCACCAGCAGAGATTCGTCCGGGGTAGGAGAGACCCAGTACTTC	CATSRDSSGVGETQYF
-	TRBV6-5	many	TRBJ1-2	TGTGCCAGTTCCACCAACCGGGGGTATGGTGGCTACACCTTC	CASSTNRGYGGYTF
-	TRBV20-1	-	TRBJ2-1	TGCAGTGCTAGACCCGTATACAATGAGCAGTTCTTC	CSARPVYNEQFF
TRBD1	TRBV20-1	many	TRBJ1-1	TGCAGTGCTTTGTGGGACAGGGGGAACACTGAAGCTTTCTTT	CSALWDRGNTEAFF